Following are 32 T cell receptor beta chains from one sample sequenced in a study of cytomegalovirus exposure and HLA in healthy donors. This PCR relied on a set of 60 Vbeta primers and 13 Jbeta primers. The table came from immunoSEQ multiplex PCR; TCRdb's copy has only in-frame clones and leaves some out. Found here are roughly 130,000 clones, more than 60% of them singletons; the top ten hold around 2.1%. The sequencing sample was made of PBMCs. The receptors shown here come from a woman aged 35 to 49 in good health and CMV-seropositive.

The rearrangement joins TRBV5-5 to TRBJ1-1; a weak D match, TRBD1 (6 bases). V was shortened by 4 bases and J by 3 bases, with 10 bases between the two germline ends. The CDR3 spans 13 residues. Germline lookup yields CDR1 SGHKS and CDR2 YYEKEE (reference sequence). CDR3 sequence: CASSGRQDTEAFF. The DNA for the CDR3 is TGTGCCAGCAGCGGCCGACAGGACACTGAAGCTTTCTTT.

This chain links TRBV5-1 with TRBJ1-1; maybe TRBD1 (6 bases). This CDR3 contains 15 residues. Germline loops: CDR1 SGHRS, CDR2 YFSETQ. V lost 4 bases and J lost 4, with 17 bases in between. The DNA of the CDR3 is TGCGCCAGCAGCCAGGGGACGTGGTCGAGCACTGAAGCTTTCTTT. Amino acids: CASSQGTWSSTEAFF.

The CDR3 is CASRKQPGQGTGNTIYF. The CDR3 nucleotides read TGTGCCAGCAGAAAGCAACCGGGACAGGGAACTGGAAACACCATATATTTT. The chain carries TRBV11-2 and TRBJ1-3; TRBD1 agrees at 9 bases. The CDR3 runs to 17 residues. Germline V gene lookup returns CDR1 SGHAT and CDR2 FQNNGV. Trimming at V came to 6 bases and at J to 2 bases, leaving 11 bases not matched to a gene.

The CDR3 DNA sequence: TGTGCCAGCTCGGACAGGACAGGGGGAGAGACCCAGTACTTC. This translates into CASSDRTGGETQYF. This sequence joins TRBV18 and TRBJ2-5; 10 bases are shared with TRBD1. The junction had 5 bases not matched to a gene; V was cut back by 6 bases and J by 4 bases. The CDR3 loop spans 14 amino acids. Germline values: CDR1 KGHSH, CDR2 LQKENI.

To note about this clone: At one of its ends the junction is not consistent with the germline gene, which may arise from a read error. The genes are TRBV7-9 and TRBJ1-1; 7 bases align to TRBD1. Per the germline V gene, CDR1 is SEHNR and CDR2 is FQNEAQ (reference sequence). This CDR3 contains 17 residues. CDR3 in amino acids: CSSSRLLRDSYNTEAFF. The CDR3 DNA sequence: TGTTCCAGCAGCCGACTTCTCCGGGACAGCTATAACACTGAAGCTTTCTTT.

This clone showed up just once. V gene TRBV28 combines with J gene TRBJ1-1, with D uncertain. CDR1 and CDR2 from the germline V gene are MDHEN and SYDVKM. The CDR3 length is 14 residues. Trimming pared 7 bases from V and 3 bases from J, leaving 15 bases between. CDR3 DNA: TGTGCCAGCACCCTCCGAGCGGCCCACACTGAAGCTTTCTTT. Translation: CASTLRAAHTEAFF.

In this sample, this clone turned up a few times. The chain carries TRBV10-3 and TRBJ1-1, with D maybe TRBD1 (6 bases). The V and J ends lost 5 bases and 9 bases respectively, with 13 bases between them. CDR1 is ENHRY and CDR2 is SYGVKD in the germline V gene. The CDR3 loop spans 12 amino acids. Written as DNA, the CDR3 is TGTGCCATCAGTCCGACCGGGACACAAGCTTTCTTT. This gives the protein CAISPTGTQAFF.

The chain is built from TRBV28 and TRBJ1-6, with unresolved D. There are 14 residues in the CDR3. Trimming stripped 6 bases from V and 0 bases from J, with 6 bases between. Germline V gives CDR1 MDHEN, CDR2 SYDVKM. The CDR3 bases are TGTGCCAGCAGGTTCAGCTCCTATAATTCACCCCTCCACTTT. It yields the protein CASRFSSYNSPLHF.

The chain is built from TRBV30 and TRBJ2-3; D is uncertain. Germline assignment: CDR1 GTSNPN and CDR2 SVGIG (reference sequence). The ends were cut back, 2 bases at V and 12 bases at J, with 15 bases in the middle. This CDR3 contains 12 residues. The CDR3 coding sequence is TGTGCCTGGAGTCATATGACGGGTGCACAGTATTTT. Protein: CAWSHMTGAQYF.

This sequence joins TRBV27 and TRBJ1-3; perhaps TRBD1 as D (6 bases). The CDR3 sequence is 15 residues long. In germline, CDR1 is MNHEY, CDR2 SMNVEV (reference sequence). Trimming left V 5 bases short and J 3 bases short, with 14 bases between. The CDR3 protein is CASSKQGLDGNTIYF. CDR3 nucleotide sequence: TGTGCCAGCAGTAAACAGGGTCTGGATGGAAACACCATATATTTT.

The chain's CDR3 is CASSTLDFWETQYF. CDR3 DNA: TGTGCCAGCAGTACCTTGGACTTCTGGGAGACCCAGTACTTC. The chain carries TRBV6-1 and TRBJ2-5, with a tentative D call TRBD2 (5 bases). V lost 5 bases and J lost 5, with 15 bases in between. There are 14 residues in the CDR3. Germline CDR1 reads MNHNS; CDR2 reads SASEGT.

The chain employs TRBV7-9 and TRBJ1-1; TRBD1 might be the D (5 bases). CDR3 size: 16 residues. V lost 4 bases to trimming and J lost 6 bases, with 21 bases between them. Germline-derived CDR1 and CDR2 are SEHNR and FQNEAQ (reference sequence). The CDR3 DNA reads as TGTGCCAGCAGCTACGCGTCGGGGGGTCGGCGGGCTGAAGCTTTCTTT. Its protein is CASSYASGGRRAEAFF. Based on the CDR3 plus reference TRBV7-9 and TRBJ1-1, the full variable domain is DTGVSQNPRHKITKRGQNVTFRCDPISEHNRLYWYRQTLGQGPEFLTYFQNEAQLEKSRLLSDRFSAERPKGSFSTLEIQRTEQGDSAMYLCASSYASGGRRAEAFFGQGTRLTVV.

In its sample, this clone was seen a few times. The J gene is TRBJ2-5, the V gene TRBV9; D is unclear. This CDR3 is 11 amino acids long. CDR1 is SGDLS, CDR2 YYNGEE, per germline. V lost 4 bases and J 4 bases, leaving 5 bases between the germline ends. CDR3 DNA: TGTGCCAGCAGCCCGGGAGAGACCCAGTACTTC. It specifies CASSPGETQYF. The full variable domain, completed using reference TRBV9 and TRBJ2-5, is DSGVTQTPKHLITATGQRVTLRCSPRSGDLSVYWYQQSLDQGLQFLIQYYNGEERAKGNILERFSAQQFPDLHSELNLSSLELGDSALYFCASSPGETQYFGPGTRLLVL.

V and J are TRBV6-1 and TRBJ1-5; unclear D gene. Germline V gene lookup returns CDR1 MNHNS and CDR2 SASEGT. The V and J ends lost 1 base and 4 bases respectively, with 8 bases between them. This CDR3 is built from 14 residues. The CDR3 protein is CASSEGWPNQPQHF. The CDR3, as DNA: TGTGCCAGCAGTGAAGGGTGGCCGAATCAGCCCCAGCATTTT.

This clone appeared a few times. The V call is TRBV7-3, the J call TRBJ2-4, with 10 bases that match TRBD1. Trimming cost V 4 bases and J 7 bases; bases outside gene matches: 4. Germline V gene data show CDR1 as SGHTA and CDR2 as FQGTGA. The CDR3 runs 14 residues. CDR3 nucleotides: TGTGCCAGCAGCTCGACAGGGGGCACGAACATTCAGTACTTC. Its protein is CASSSTGGTNIQYF. The variable domain in full, with the rest retrieved from reference TRBV7-3 and TRBJ2-4, is GAGVSQTPSNKVTEKGKYVELRCDPISGHTALYWYRQSLGQGPEFLIYFQGTGAADDSGLPNDRFFAVRPEGSVSTLKIQRTERGDSAVYLCASSSTGGTNIQYFGAGTRLSVL.

V is TRBV19 and J is TRBJ1-5; D is unclear. Trimming pared 7 bases from V and 6 bases from J, leaving 16 bases between. This CDR3 spans 14 amino acids. CDR1 and CDR2 (germline): LNHDA, SQIVND (reference sequence). The CDR3 loop is CASNFARQAQPQHF. The CDR3 DNA is TGTGCCAGTAATTTTGCTCGGCAGGCTCAGCCCCAGCATTTT.

In this sample, this clone turned up a few times. The gene calls are TRBV27 and TRBJ2-6, with D unresolved. Trimming shortened V by 10 bases and J by 3 bases, and 10 bases separated the two germline ends. The germline gives CDR1 MNHEY, CDR2 SMNVEV (reference sequence). This CDR3 has 13 amino acids. The CDR3 DNA sequence: TGTGCCACCCGTAGGAGTGGGGCCAACGTCCTGACTTTC. Its translation is CATRRSGANVLTF.

This clone showed up just once. J is TRBJ2-7 and V is TRBV4-2; 9 positions match TRBD2. Germline values: CDR1 LGHNA, CDR2 YNFKEQ. Germline trimming cut 0 bases from V and 7 bases from J; bases unmatched to any gene: 7. CDR3 size: 15 residues. The CDR3 reads CASSQDWTSAAEQYF. The CDR3 DNA is TGTGCCAGCAGCCAAGATTGGACTAGCGCGGCAGAGCAGTACTTC.

The rearrangement uses TRBV5-5 and TRBJ1-5, with D unresolved. CDR1 SGHKS and CDR2 YYEKEE come from the germline V gene (reference sequence). V was pared by 3 bases and J by 9 bases, with 13 bases between. The CDR3 has 13 amino acids. The chain's CDR3 is CASSSDGLGPQHF. The CDR3 nucleotides are TGTGCCAGCAGCTCAGACGGGTTGGGGCCCCAGCATTTT.

V is TRBV5-1 and J is TRBJ1-1; the D gene is possibly TRBD1 (5 bases). Germline CDR1 is SGHRS and CDR2 is YFSETQ. The CDR3 spans 15 residues. Trimming left V 1 base short and J 6 bases short, with 16 bases between. The CDR3: CASSLPGGTIPEAFF. The CDR3 region has the DNA TGCGCCAGCAGCTTGCCTGGAGGGACGATCCCTGAAGCTTTCTTT.

The chain carries TRBV5-5 and TRBJ2-1, with D perhaps matching TRBD1 or TRBD2 (6 bases each). The V gene's germline CDR1 is SGHKS and CDR2 YYEKEE (reference sequence). V was cut by 4 bases and J by 7 bases, with 18 bases left in between. The CDR3 is 15 residues long. The CDR3 protein is CASSLGGGTRNEQFF. The CDR3 nucleotides are TGTGCCAGCAGCCTGGGGGGCGGGACGAGGAATGAGCAGTTCTTC. The full variable domain, with the rest looked up from reference TRBV5-5 and TRBJ2-1, is DAGVTQSPTHLIKTRGQQVTLRCSPISGHKSVSWYQQVLGQGPQFIFQYYEKEERGRGNFPDRFSARQFPNYSSELNVNALLLGDSALYLCASSLGGGTRNEQFFGPGTRLTVL.

The J gene is TRBJ2-2, the V gene TRBV5-1, with a tentative D call TRBD2 (5 bases). The germline V and J ends were trimmed by 5 bases and 4 bases, with 12 bases remaining between them. The CDR3 spans 14 residues. From germline, CDR1 is SGHRS and CDR2 YFSETQ. DNA of the CDR3: TGCGCCAGCAGTCCGGGGATTCTCACCGGGGAGCTGTTTTTT. It yields the protein CASSPGILTGELFF.

The genes are TRBV5-4 and TRBJ2-5, with 13 nucleotides matching TRBD2. CDR3 length: 15 residues. The germline V gene encodes CDR1 SGHNT and CDR2 YYREEE (reference sequence). V shed 5 bases, J shed 4 bases, and the junction held 5 bases outside the gene matches. In DNA form, the CDR3 reads TGTGCCAGCAGGACACTAGCGGGGGGGCTAGAGACCCAGTACTTC. This sequence encodes CASRTLAGGLETQYF.

V usage is TRBV7-3 and J usage is TRBJ2-7; 7 bases are a match to TRBD1. The junction had 3 bases not matched to a gene; V was cut back by 4 bases and J by 6 bases. The CDR3 covers 12 residues. Germline lookup yields CDR1 SGHTA and CDR2 FQGTGA. CDR3 residues: CASSSTGVEQYF. The DNA of the CDR3 is TGTGCCAGCAGCTCAACAGGGGTCGAGCAGTACTTC.

The J gene is TRBJ2-4, the V gene TRBV4-2; 11 bases line up with TRBD2. V lost 0 bases to trimming and J lost 0 bases; unmatched junction nucleotides: 10. CDR1 is LGHNA and CDR2 is YNFKEQ in the germline V gene. The CDR3 totals 20 residues. The CDR3 DNA follows: TGTGCCAGCAGCCAAGAGTCCTTAGCGGGGGGGCCCATAGCCAAAAACATTCAGTACTTC. Protein: CASSQESLAGGPIAKNIQYF.

This chain connects TRBV28 to TRBJ1-1, with TRBD1 matching 11 bases. With V trimmed by 5 bases and J by 11 bases, 13 bases remained unmatched. There are 15 residues in the CDR3. The germline V gene has CDR1 MDHEN and CDR2 SYDVKM. For the CDR3, the DNA is TGTGCCAGCAGTCGCCTCGTTGGACAGGGGGCGCCGGCTTTCTTT. It codes for CASSRLVGQGAPAFF.

The CDR3 bases are TGTGCCAGTAGTCCGGGACAGGGAGCCTATAATTCACCCCTCCACTTT. The encoded protein is CASSPGQGAYNSPLHF. V is TRBV19 and J is TRBJ1-6, with 9 bases lining up with TRBD1. Losses at the gene ends were 5 bases for V and 2 bases for J; bases not matched to a gene: 4. The CDR3 has 16 residues. From germline, CDR1 is LNHDA and CDR2 SQIVND (reference sequence).

The chain carries TRBV5-1 and TRBJ1-2; TRBD1 aligns across 8 bases. Germline CDR1 and CDR2: SGHRS and YFSETQ. This CDR3 region has 15 residues. The trim removed 5 bases at V and 4 bases at J, leaving 10 bases unmatched. The CDR3 bases are TGCGCCAGCAGGGAACAGGGGGGACAGCGCTATGGCTACACCTTC. This gives the protein CASREQGGQRYGYTF.

The J gene is TRBJ2-3, the V gene TRBV13; D gene uncertain. CDR1 and CDR2 (germline): PRHDT, FYEKMQ (reference sequence). Trimming cost V 6 bases and J 0 bases, with 13 bases left between them. The CDR3 is made up of 15 amino acids. CDR3 in amino acids: CASRVYFTSTDTQYF. CDR3 sequence (DNA): TGTGCCAGCAGAGTGTACTTTACTAGCACAGATACGCAGTATTTT.

CDR3 protein: CASSARDRDRAGRAFF. In DNA, the CDR3 is TGTGCCAGCAGCGCGAGGGACCGGGACAGGGCCGGGAGAGCTTTCTTT. The chain links TRBV9 to TRBJ1-1; 9 bases line up with TRBD1. The CDR3 length is 16 residues. CDR1 is SGDLS, CDR2 YYNGEE, per germline. Trimming took 3 bases from V and 10 from J; bases not matched to a gene: 16.

This clone appeared a single time. The chain carries TRBV18 and TRBJ2-5; 12 bases align to TRBD1. The end of the DNA aligns better with TRBJ2-7, so the J call may be wrong. The CDR3 consists of 15 residues. Germline V gene lookup returns CDR1 KGHSH and CDR2 LQKENI. DNA for the CDR3: TGTGCCAGCTCACCTCGGGACAGGGGGCTTCACGAGCAGTACTTC. The encoded protein is CASSPRDRGLHEQYF.

The rearrangement links TRBV6-6 to TRBJ2-1; D might be TRBD1 (5 bases). This CDR3 is built from 12 residues. Trimming removed 4 bases from V and 11 bases from J, with 12 bases in between. Germline CDR1 is MNHNY and CDR2 is SVGAGI (reference sequence). CDR3 loop: CASSSTVPQQFF. In DNA form, the CDR3 reads TGTGCCAGCAGTTCGACAGTCCCCCAGCAGTTCTTC.